This T cell receptor (beta chain) was profiled in a study of T cell responses to AZD1222 COVID-19 vaccine. Study-wide results and limits: The donor cohort was predominantly white British with a female majority, and clonal diversity may have been underestimated.

Generated by immunoSEQ multiplex PCR, the TCRdb table keeps only in-frame clones and is missing some. The table lists around 130,000 clones, around nine tenths of them singletons. This clone was counted once. The antigen is undetermined. Germline CDR1 MNHEY, CDR2 SMNVEV (reference sequence). The CDR3 runs 13 residues. Trimming removed 5 bases from V and 7 bases from J; junction bases left unmatched: 6. The V and J genes are TRBV27 and TRBJ1-2; 8 nucleotides line up with TRBD1. The TCR sequence derives from an adult who received the AZD1222 COVID-19 vaccine. The sequencing used peripheral blood, collected 28 days after the second AZD1222 dose. The CDR3 DNA reads TGTGCCAGCAGTCTCGGACAGGGATCTGGCTACACCTTC. The encoded protein is CASSLGQGSGYTF.